Presented here are 31 T cell receptor beta chains from one specimen sequenced in a study of T cells in Graves' hyperthyroidism and ophthalmopathy. There were TCR beta CDR3 regions amplified from RNA transcripts. First-round RT-PCR with HTBI primers amplified the TCR CDR3 region. TCRdb re-analysed the multiplex PCR reads in MiXCR, keeping a single row per CDR3 protein. The sample includes approximately 620,000 distinct CDR3 sequences, 16% seen only once; the top ten take 3% to 4%. Sequencing was performed on blood. The receptor source for this set is a woman between 40 and 50 years old with Graves' ophthalmopathy.

V and J are TRBV20-1 and TRBJ2-1, with 13 bases lining up with TRBD2. J was trimmed by 5 bases and V by 6 bases; bases with no gene match: 7. This CDR3 is 15 amino acids long. The germline CDR1 and CDR2 sequences are DFQATT and SNEGSKA (reference sequence). The CDR3 bases are TGCAGTGCGCCACAGGGACTAGCGGGGAACAATGAGCAGTTCTTC. Translating it yields CSAPQGLAGNNEQFF.

Worth noting for this clonotype: A read error may produce the germline difference seen at one junction end. The V call is TRBV18, the J call TRBJ2-5; D not resolved. The germline V gene has CDR1 KGHSH and CDR2 LQKENI. The CDR3 totals 14 residues. In DNA form, the CDR3 reads TGTGCCAGCTCACCACTTCCCAGCCCGGAGACCCGGTACTTC. Its translation is CASSPLPSPETRYF. The full variable domain, rest sourced from reference TRBV18 and TRBJ2-5, is NAGVMQNPRHLVRRRGQEARLRCSPMKGHSHVYWYRQLPEEGLKFMVYLQKENIIDESGMPKERFSAEFPKEGPSILRIQQVVRGDSAAYFCASSPLPSPETRYFGPGTRLLVL.

Turning to this clonotype: It may be a read error: a sequence one base away is much more abundant. Likely a read error: the CDR3 ends without its conserved phenylalanine or tryptophan. The V call is TRBV7-8, the J call TRBJ1-3, with TRBD1 matching 7 bases. V shed 5 bases and J 8 bases; nucleotides not matched to a gene: 6. The germline V gene encodes CDR1 SGHVS and CDR2 FQNEAQ. CDR3 length equals 13 residues. This CDR3 is CASSGHRGYTIYL. The CDR3 bases are TGTGCCAGCAGCGGCCACAGGGGATACACCATATATCTT.

Only a few counts were recorded for this clonotype. The V call is TRBV5-1, the J call TRBJ2-3; tentatively, D is TRBD2 (6 bases). CDR3 size: 15 residues. Germline V gene sequence: CDR1 SGHRS, CDR2 YFSETQ. Trimming took 0 bases from V and 1 from J, leaving 9 bases between them. CDR3 sequence: CASSLDTGGTDTQYF. In DNA form, the CDR3 reads TGCGCCAGCAGCTTGGATACGGGAGGCACAGATACGCAGTATTTT.

The table lists this clonotype with a few counts. A much larger clonotype is one base distant, so this may be a read error. The chain employs TRBV28 and TRBJ2-7; the match to TRBD2 covers 7 bases. The length of the CDR3 is 16 residues. Losses at the gene ends were 8 bases for V and 4 bases for J; bases not matched to a gene: 17. The germline CDR1 and CDR2 sequences are MDHEN and SYDVKM. This chain's CDR3 is CASQDSVREGRYEQYF. The CDR3 coding sequence is TGTGCCAGCCAGGACTCGGTCAGGGAGGGCCGTTACGAGCAGTACTTC. Complete variable domain (other parts from reference TRBV28 and TRBJ2-7): DVKVTQSSRYLVKRTGEKVFLECVQDMDHENMFWYRQDPGLGLRLIYFSYDVKMKEKGDIPEGYSVSREKKERFSLILESASTNQTSMYLCASQDSVREGRYEQYFGPGTRLTVT.

This clonotype was recorded many times. J is TRBJ2-5 and V is TRBV7-8; 12 positions agree with TRBD2. Germline V lookup: CDR1 SGHVS, CDR2 FQNEAQ. Trimming at V came to 4 bases and at J to 3 bases, leaving 6 bases not matched to a gene. The CDR3 consists of 16 residues. The chain's CDR3 is CASSSLTSGREETQYF. CDR3 DNA: TGTGCCAGCAGCTCTTTGACTAGCGGGAGAGAAGAGACCCAGTACTTC.

The table lists this clonotype with many counts. This sequence joins TRBV2 and TRBJ2-3; D unclear. This CDR3 contains 15 residues. Trimming left V 0 bases short and J 3 bases short, with 10 bases between. Per germline, CDR1 SNHLY and CDR2 FYNNEI. CDR3 sequence (DNA): TGTGCCAGCAGTGAAGCGCGATGGGTTACAGATACGCAGTATTTT. Residues: CASSEARWVTDTQYF.

This clonotype was counted ten times or more. The chain uses TRBV2 and TRBJ2-5, with D unresolved. The CDR3 spans 15 residues. Germline V gene sequence: CDR1 SNHLY, CDR2 FYNNEI. V shed 0 bases and J shed 1 base, with 9 bases lying between them. In DNA form, the CDR3 reads TGTGCCAGCAGTGAAGCGAACAGCGCCCAAGAGACCCAGTACTTC. The encoded protein is CASSEANSAQETQYF.

Regarding this clonotype: Its ends do not fully match the called genes, so a read error is possible. The V call is TRBV4-1, the J call TRBJ1-6; 7 bases align to TRBD1. Germline CDR1 is MGHRA and CDR2 is YSYEKL. There are 18 residues in the CDR3. DNA for the CDR3: TGCGCCGGCAGCCAAGATATTAGTGTAGGACAGGTCGTTTCACCCCTCCACTTT. Amino acids: CAGSQDISVGQVVSPLHF.

For this clonotype: The junction departs from the called germline gene at one end, perhaps through a read error. The rearrangement joins TRBV3-1 to TRBJ1-1, with D possibly TRBD1 on 5 matching bases. Germline values: CDR1 LGHDT, CDR2 YNNKEL (reference sequence). CDR3 length: 14 residues. CDR3 loop: CVSSQERGWTEAFF. CDR3 nucleotides: TGTGTCAGCAGCCAAGAGAGGGGATGGACTGAAGCTTTCTTT.

In DNA, the CDR3 is TGTGCCAGCAGTGACCGGGGGTCCGGGGAGCTGTTTTTT. Its translation: CASSDRGSGELFF. The chain carries TRBV6-1 and TRBJ2-2; the D gene is possibly TRBD2 (6 bases). The V gene lost 3 bases and the J gene lost 6 bases, with 8 bases spanning the gap. This CDR3 spans 13 amino acids. The germline CDR1 and CDR2 sequences are MNHNS and SASEGT.

This clonotype was seen ten or more times. The chain couples TRBV28 to TRBJ1-2, with D possibly being TRBD1 (5 bases). V lost 4 bases to trimming and J lost 7 bases, with 19 bases between them. This CDR3 spans 15 amino acids. Germline V gives CDR1 MDHEN, CDR2 SYDVKM. CDR3 bases: TGTGCCAGCAGTTCCCGCCTCCAGGGACTCGGTGGCTACACCTTC. Translating it yields CASSSRLQGLGGYTF.

In this sample, this clonotype turned up many times. J is TRBJ1-1 and V is TRBV3-1, with TRBD1 as a possible D gene (5 bases). This CDR3 is 15 amino acids long. CDR1 and CDR2 (germline): LGHDT, YNNKEL (reference sequence). V was pared by 5 bases and J by 3 bases, with 16 bases between. The CDR3 nucleotides are TGTGCCAGCAGCACATACGGGGGGACGGACACTGAAGCTTTCTTT. Its protein is CASSTYGGTDTEAFF.

In the case of this clonotype: At one end, the junction sequence differs from germline, possibly due to a read error. This chain links TRBV19 with TRBJ2-6; D is uncertain. The CDR3 consists of 14 residues. Germline V gene data show CDR1 as LNHDA and CDR2 as SQIVND (reference sequence). The CDR3 bases are TGTGCCGGTAGTTGGGGCTCTGGGGCCAACGTCCTGACTTTC. This encodes CAGSWGSGANVLTF. The variable domain in full, completed from reference TRBV19 and TRBJ2-6, reads DGGITQSPKYLFRKEGQNVTLSCEQNLNHDAMYWYRQDPGQGLRLIYYSQIVNDFQKGDIAEGYSVSREKKESFPLTVTSAQKNPTAFYLCAGSWGSGANVLTFGAGSRLTVL.

This clonotype was seen many times. V gene TRBV6-1 combines with J gene TRBJ1-5, with D uncertain. V lost 4 bases and J 0 bases, leaving 10 bases between the germline ends. Germline CDR1 MNHNS, CDR2 SASEGT. This CDR3 spans 15 amino acids. In DNA form, the CDR3 reads TGTGCCAGCAGTGCGGACGGACTTAGCAATCAGCCCCAGCATTTT. It encodes CASSADGLSNQPQHF.

This clonotype was counted only a few times. The J gene is TRBJ1-2, the V gene TRBV6-2 or TRBV6-3; no definite D call. V lost 0 bases, J lost 4 bases, and 9 bases lay in between. The CDR3 totals 14 residues. Germline CDR1 and CDR2: MNHEY and SVGEGT. The CDR3 coding sequence is TGTGCCAGCAGTTACTCGATCAGCTTCTATGGCTACACCTTC. Translation gives CASSYSISFYGYTF.

CDR3 in amino acids: CAWSVGGGAGGYTF. Written as DNA, the CDR3 is TGTGCCTGGAGTGTAGGAGGGGGCGCGGGAGGCTACACCTTC. This rearrangement joins TRBV30 to TRBJ1-2; 7 nucleotides agree with TRBD1. The germline gives CDR1 GTSNPN, CDR2 SVGIG (reference sequence). After removal of 0 bases from V and 8 bases from J, the junction contained 9 bases not matched to a gene. This CDR3 has 14 residues.

This clonotype turned up a few times. The chain employs TRBV6-1 and TRBJ1-5; D remains unclear. The CDR3 sequence is 15 residues long. Looked up from germline, CDR1 is MNHNS and CDR2 is SASEGT. V lost 4 bases, J lost 6 bases, and 16 bases lay in between. DNA for the CDR3: TGTGCCAGCAGTGGAAATCCTACGTGGGTTCAGCCCCAGCATTTT. Translation: CASSGNPTWVQPQHF.

The CDR3 spells CASSSRQGNEQFF. The CDR3 DNA sequence: TGTGCCAGCAGCTCCCGACAGGGGAATGAGCAGTTCTTC. The chain has TRBV7-9 and TRBJ2-1, with 8 bases lining up with TRBD1. Unmatched junction bases numbered 3, after V lost 4 bases and J lost 7 bases. This CDR3 spans 13 amino acids. CDR1 SEHNR and CDR2 FQNEAQ come from the germline V gene (reference sequence).

There are a few counts of this clonotype. V usage is TRBV19 and J usage is TRBJ1-2; 7 bases are shared with TRBD1. Losses at the gene ends were 3 bases for V and 7 bases for J; bases not matched to a gene: 11. The CDR3 is 15 residues long. Germline V gives CDR1 LNHDA, CDR2 SQIVND (reference sequence). CDR3 region: CASSMGPDRVLGYTF. The DNA of the CDR3 is TGTGCCAGTAGTATGGGCCCCGACAGGGTCCTTGGCTACACCTTC. Complete variable domain (other parts from reference TRBV19 and TRBJ1-2): DGGITQSPKYLFRKEGQNVTLSCEQNLNHDAMYWYRQDPGQGLRLIYYSQIVNDFQKGDIAEGYSVSREKKESFPLTVTSAQKNPTAFYLCASSMGPDRVLGYTFGSGTRLTVV.

The chain uses TRBV11-3 and TRBJ2-1, with D possibly matching TRBD2 (6 bases). This CDR3 is 15 amino acids long. Germline assignment: CDR1 SGHNT and CDR2 YENEEA. Trimming removed 2 bases at V and 5 bases at J, with 13 bases between. CDR3 protein: CASSLNGGTNNEQFF. CDR3 sequence (DNA): TGTGCCAGCAGCTTAAACGGGGGTACGAACAATGAGCAGTTCTTC.

On this clonotype: One junction end disagrees with the germline gene, perhaps due to a read error. V is TRBV7-3 and J is TRBJ2-5, with 12 bases matching TRBD2. This CDR3 comprises 15 residues. Per the germline V gene, CDR1 is SGHTA and CDR2 is FQGTGA. The CDR3 spells CASSLGLAGQGTQYF. The CDR3 nucleotides are TGTGCCAGCAGCCTGGGACTAGCGGGTCAAGGGACCCAGTACTTC.

J is TRBJ2-1 and V is TRBV27; perhaps TRBD2 as D (6 bases). The V gene lost 2 bases and the J gene lost 0 bases, with 11 bases spanning the gap. Per germline, CDR1 MNHEY and CDR2 SMNVEV (reference sequence). The CDR3 contains 16 residues. In DNA, the CDR3 is TGTGCCAGCAGTTTAAGGGCGACTAGCTCCTACAATGAGCAGTTCTTC. Amino acids: CASSLRATSSYNEQFF.

This clonotype was observed a few times. The chain combines TRBV3-1 with TRBJ2-2, with D uncertain. The CDR3 totals 17 residues. The V end lost 4 bases, the J end lost 2 bases, and 17 bases lay between the germline ends. The V gene's germline CDR1 is LGHDT and CDR2 YNNKEL (reference sequence). DNA for the CDR3: TGTGCCAGCAGCCCGGGTTGGGCCGGCTTTAACACCGGGGAGCTGTTTTTT. Its protein product is CASSPGWAGFNTGELFF.

This clonotype was seen a few times. The rearrangement uses TRBV19 and TRBJ1-1, with TRBD1 as a possible D gene (5 bases). Trimming left V 2 bases short and J 6 bases short, with 16 bases between. There are 15 residues in the CDR3. CDR1 and CDR2 (germline): LNHDA, SQIVND (reference sequence). CDR3 sequence: CASSILGTSGAEAFF. The CDR3 DNA is TGTGCCAGTAGTATATTGGGCACCTCGGGGGCTGAAGCTTTCTTT.

This clonotype was detected ten times or more. This chain uses TRBV20-1 with TRBJ2-2; 8 nucleotides match TRBD1. The J segment lost 5 bases and the V segment lost 5 bases, leaving 10 bases of the junction unmatched. CDR3 length: 15 amino acids. Germline V lookup: CDR1 DFQATT, CDR2 SNEGSKA (reference sequence). The CDR3 DNA follows: TGCAGTGCTCAAGGACAGGGATTAAGTACCGGGGAGCTGTTTTTT. Its translation: CSAQGQGLSTGELFF.

This clonotype has just one count. The rearrangement links TRBV7-9 to TRBJ2-2, with TRBD1 matching 12 bases. V lost 6 bases and J lost 1; bases outside the gene matches: 6. This CDR3 region has 17 residues. The germline CDR1 and CDR2 sequences are SEHNR and FQNEAQ (reference sequence). CDR3 in amino acids: CASRGRDRGLNTGELFF. Here the CDR3 DNA reads TGTGCCAGCAGGGGCCGGGACAGGGGGCTGAACACCGGGGAGCTGTTTTTT.

This clonotype was observed a few times. This chain uses TRBV12-3 or TRBV12-4 with TRBJ2-7; D unresolved. Trimming stripped 6 bases from V and 0 bases from J, with 12 bases between. This CDR3 is 14 amino acids long. CDR3 nucleotide sequence: TGTGCCAGCAGCCTCATATTGAGCTCCTACGAGCAGTACTTC. Amino acid sequence: CASSLILSSYEQYF.

This clonotype was seen many times. This rearrangement joins TRBV6-1 to TRBJ2-3, with D possibly TRBD1 on 5 matching bases. V lost 0 bases and J 0 bases, leaving 7 bases between the germline ends. The CDR3 runs 15 residues. From germline, CDR1 is MNHNS and CDR2 SASEGT. The CDR3 protein is CASSEAAGSTDTQYF. CDR3 bases: TGTGCCAGCAGTGAAGCCGCAGGGAGCACAGATACGCAGTATTTT.

The sample holds a few counts of this clonotype. V is TRBV5-1 and J is TRBJ1-4, with 7 bases fitting TRBD1. The CDR3 contains 16 residues. Losses at the gene ends were 0 bases for V and 0 bases for J; bases not matched to a gene: 2. CDR1 and CDR2 (germline): SGHRS, YFSETQ. CDR3 coding DNA: TGCGCCAGCAGCTTGGGAGGGACAGCAACTAATGAAAAACTGTTTTTT. This translates into CASSLGGTATNEKLFF.

Note on this clonotype: Just one base apart from a much larger clone, this may be a read error. The chain uses TRBV28 and TRBJ2-7, with D possibly matching TRBD1 (6 bases). The V end was cut by 5 bases, the J end by 2 bases, with 16 bases between. CDR1 MDHEN and CDR2 SYDVKM come from the germline V gene. This CDR3 has 15 amino acids. The DNA for the CDR3 is TGTGCCAGCAGTGGGGGCGGAGGTGGGGCCTACGAGCAGTACTTC. It specifies CASSGGGGGAYEQYF.